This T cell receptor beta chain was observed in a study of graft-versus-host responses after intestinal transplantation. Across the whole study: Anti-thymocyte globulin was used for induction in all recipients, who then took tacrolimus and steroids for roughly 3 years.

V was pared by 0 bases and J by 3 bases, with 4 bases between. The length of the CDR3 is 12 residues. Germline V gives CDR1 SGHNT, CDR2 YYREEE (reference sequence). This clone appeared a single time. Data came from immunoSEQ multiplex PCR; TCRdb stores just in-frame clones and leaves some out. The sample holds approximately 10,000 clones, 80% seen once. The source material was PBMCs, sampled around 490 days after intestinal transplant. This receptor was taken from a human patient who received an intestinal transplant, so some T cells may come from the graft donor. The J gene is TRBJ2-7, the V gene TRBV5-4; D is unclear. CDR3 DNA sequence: TGTGCCAGCAGCTTGGGGAACTACGAGCAGTACTTC. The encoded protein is CASSLGNYEQYF.